The 26 T cell receptor beta chains reported below all come from one sample, sequenced in a study of molecular identifiers for immune sequencing clone quantification. MiXCR, run by TCRdb on the PCR reads, gives a single entry per CDR3 protein. The data contain approximately 500,000 distinct CDR3 sequences, around 23% of them singletons. The sequenced sample consisted of naive CD8+ T cells from blood, with Jurkat cell RNA spiked in. Subset noted: FACS-sorted CD8+CD4-CCR7+CD45RA+ naive T cells. Receptor source: a human donor in good health. Some libraries in this study had Jurkat cell RNA spiked in.

This chain connects TRBV7-9 to TRBJ2-7; 9 positions match TRBD1. Unmatched junction bases numbered 5, after V lost 1 base and J lost 4 bases. CDR1 is SEHNR, CDR2 FQNEAQ, per germline (reference sequence). This CDR3 is 15 amino acids long. The CDR3 DNA reads TGTGCCAGCAGCTTAGAGGGACAGGGAGTGTACGAGCAGTACTTC. This translates into CASSLEGQGVYEQYF.

As concerns this clonotype: The junction differs from germline at one of its ends, possibly a read error. V usage is TRBV3-1 and J usage is TRBJ2-2, with D unclear. In germline, CDR1 is LGHDT, CDR2 YNNKEL (reference sequence). This CDR3 is 15 amino acids long. CDR3 in DNA: TGTGCCAGCAGCCCAGAGACCAGGAACGCCGGGGAGCTGTTTTTT. This gives the protein CASSPETRNAGELFF.

Regarding this clonotype: Mismatch with germline at one junction end may stem from a read error. V gene TRBV20-1 combines with J gene TRBJ2-2; a weak D match, TRBD2 (5 bases). Per germline, CDR1 DFQATT and CDR2 SNEGSKA (reference sequence). CDR3 length: 14 residues. CDR3 nucleotide sequence: TGCAGTGCTAGAGATTTTGAGAACACCGGGGAGCGGTTTTTT. This encodes CSARDFENTGERFF.

This clonotype was seen only a few times. DNA of the CDR3: TGTGCCAGCAGGAAAACAGATACGCAGTATTTT. It yields the protein CASRKTDTQYF. The rearrangement joins TRBV6-2 or TRBV6-3 to TRBJ2-3; D remains unclear. V was cut by 6 bases and J by 3 bases, with 4 bases left in between. The CDR3 spans 11 residues. CDR1 MNHEY and CDR2 SVGEGT come from the germline V gene.

This clonotype was picked up many times. V and J are TRBV7-9 and TRBJ1-5; D is possibly TRBD1 (6 bases). The ends were cut back, 6 bases at V and 1 base at J, with 10 bases in the middle. CDR1 and CDR2 (germline): SEHNR, FQNEAQ (reference sequence). There are 14 residues in the CDR3. CDR3 nucleotide sequence: TGTGCCAGCAGTTTAACAGGGAGCAATCAGCCCCAGCATTTT. This encodes CASSLTGSNQPQHF.

This rearrangement joins TRBV7-6 to TRBJ2-2; D is perhaps TRBD2 (5 bases). The germline gives CDR1 SGHVS, CDR2 FNYEAQ. There are 15 residues in the CDR3. The ends were cut back, 7 bases at V and 4 bases at J, with 16 bases in the middle. CDR3 in amino acids: CASTQVMSGTGELFF. The DNA for the CDR3 is TGTGCCAGCACCCAAGTTATGAGCGGCACCGGGGAGCTGTTTTTT. Looking up the rest from reference TRBV7-6 and TRBJ2-2 gives the full variable domain: GAGVSQSPRYKVTKRGQDVALRCDPISGHVSLYWYRQALGQGPEFLTYFNYEAQQDKSGLPNDRFSAERPEGSISTLTIQRTEQRDSAMYRCASTQVMSGTGELFFGEGSRLTVL.

A note on this clonotype: A much larger clonotype is one base distant, so this may be a read error. V is TRBV28 and J is TRBJ2-7; D remains ambiguous. Germline V gene data show CDR1 as MDHEN and CDR2 as SYDVKM. The V and J ends lost 5 bases and 6 bases respectively, with 17 bases between them. There are 14 residues in the CDR3. CDR3 loop: CASSVQGVYAEQYF. The CDR3 region has the DNA TGTGCCAGCAGTGTCCAAGGAGTATACGCCGAGCAGTACTTC.

This clonotype was observed a handful of times. This chain links TRBV7-2 with TRBJ2-7, with D hard to call. The CDR3 has 14 residues. V was clipped by 3 bases and J by 2 bases, with 11 bases between them. The germline V gene encodes CDR1 SGHTA and CDR2 FQGNSA. The CDR3 bases are TGTGCCAGCAGCTTCATGGGAAACCCCTACGAGCAGTACTTC. It translates to CASSFMGNPYEQYF.

A note on this clonotype: With a much larger clone just one base away, this may be a read error. The chain recombines TRBV7-2 with TRBJ2-7, with a possible D match to TRBD1 (6 bases). The CDR3 contains 12 residues. Germline V gene data show CDR1 as SGHTA and CDR2 as FQGNSA. CDR3 nucleotides: TGTGTCAGCAGCTGGGGGCAGTCCGAGCAGTACTTC. The encoded protein is CVSSWGQSEQYF.

This clonotype was seen a handful of times. J is TRBJ1-1 and V is TRBV19; D unresolved. This CDR3 spans 13 amino acids. The V gene's germline CDR1 is LNHDA and CDR2 SQIVND (reference sequence). V was clipped by 3 bases and J by 4 bases, with 9 bases between them. DNA of the CDR3: TGTGCCAGTAGTATTTTTGGAGGCACTGAAGCTTTCTTT. This encodes CASSIFGGTEAFF.

This clonotype has a handful of counts. The V gene is TRBV11-2, the J gene TRBJ2-3; no reliable D call. V gave up 7 bases and J gave up 6 bases, with 8 bases separating them. The CDR3 sequence is 11 residues long. From germline, CDR1 is SGHAT and CDR2 FQNNGV. The CDR3 is CASTRWDTQYF. As DNA, the CDR3 is TGTGCCAGCACCCGTTGGGATACGCAGTATTTT.

This clonotype showed up many times. V gene TRBV5-4 combines with J gene TRBJ1-1, with D tentatively TRBD1 (5 bases). The germline V gene encodes CDR1 SGHNT and CDR2 YYREEE (reference sequence). The CDR3 sequence is 12 residues long. The V end lost 7 bases, the J end lost 0 bases, and 7 bases lay between the germline ends. The CDR3 DNA follows: TGTGCCAGCGAGGGACTGAACACTGAAGCTTTCTTT. Protein sequence: CASEGLNTEAFF.

This clonotype has more than one count but fewer than ten. The chain carries TRBV27 and TRBJ1-1, with unresolved D. Germline CDR1 reads MNHEY; CDR2 reads SMNVEV (reference sequence). CDR3 size: 12 residues. Trimming shortened V by 6 bases and J by 0 bases, and 5 bases separated the two germline ends. CDR3 protein: CASRNMNTEAFF. The CDR3 coding sequence is TGTGCCAGCAGAAACATGAACACTGAAGCTTTCTTT.

There are a few counts of this clonotype. As DNA, the CDR3 is TGTGCCTGGATGAGAGGGGCCTCTAATACAGATACGCAGTATTTT. The encoded protein is CAWMRGASNTDTQYF. The V gene is TRBV30, the J gene TRBJ2-3; possibly TRBD1 or TRBD2 for D (5 bases each). V was shortened by 4 bases and J by 3 bases, with 17 bases between the two germline ends. Germline V lookup: CDR1 GTSNPN, CDR2 SVGIG (reference sequence). This CDR3 spans 15 amino acids.

As concerns this clonotype: At one end, the junction sequence differs from germline, possibly due to a read error. The rearrangement joins TRBV15 to TRBJ2-2, with D perhaps TRBD2 (5 bases). From germline, CDR1 is LNHNV and CDR2 YYDKDF (reference sequence). This CDR3 is built from 13 residues. The CDR3 sequence is CATSRVITGELIF. For the CDR3, the DNA is TGTGCCACCAGCAGAGTTATAACCGGGGAGCTGATTTTT.

The chain carries TRBV4-2 and TRBJ1-1; D call uncertain. Trimming cost V 4 bases and J 0 bases, with 15 bases left between them. The CDR3 extends over 16 amino acids. CDR1 LGHNA and CDR2 YNFKEQ come from the germline V gene. In DNA form, the CDR3 reads TGTGCCAGCAGCCCAACAAGAACACAAATGAACACTGAAGCTTTCTTT. Amino acids: CASSPTRTQMNTEAFF.

This clonotype has just a few counts. The chain recombines TRBV27 with TRBJ1-5, with 9 positions matching TRBD1. CDR3 size: 13 residues. The germline gives CDR1 MNHEY, CDR2 SMNVEV (reference sequence). V gave up 8 bases and J gave up 5 bases; unmatched junction bases: 4. In DNA form, the CDR3 reads TGTGCCAGCTCTGACAGGGGGGATCAGCCCCAGCATTTT. Translation gives CASSDRGDQPQHF.

In this sample, this clonotype turned up many times. This sequence joins TRBV29-1 and TRBJ2-3; TRBD1 agrees at 9 bases. V was pared by 4 bases and J by 2 bases, with 7 bases of the junction left unmatched. The germline CDR1 and CDR2 sequences are SQVTM and ANQGSEA. This CDR3 spans 15 amino acids. CDR3 sequence (DNA): TGCAGCGTTGCTGGCGGACAGGGGCCCACAGATACGCAGTATTTT. This gives the protein CSVAGGQGPTDTQYF.

At least ten counts were recorded for this clonotype. The chain has TRBV13 and TRBJ2-1, with 7 bases that match TRBD2. Germline V lookup: CDR1 PRHDT, CDR2 FYEKMQ (reference sequence). CDR3 length: 17 amino acids. V shed 0 bases and J 0 bases; nucleotides not matched to a gene: 5. The CDR3 loop reads CASSLGLSGISYNEQFF. As DNA, the CDR3 is TGTGCCAGCAGCTTAGGCCTCAGCGGGATCTCCTACAATGAGCAGTTCTTC.

This clonotype has a handful of counts. The chain joins TRBV4-3 to TRBJ2-5, with D possibly called TRBD1 or TRBD2 (5 bases each). V was trimmed by 0 bases and J by 5 bases, leaving 10 bases between them. CDR3 length: 14 amino acids. Germline V gene data show CDR1 as LGHNA and CDR2 as YSLEER. Here the CDR3 reads CASSQESRDETQYF. The CDR3 DNA reads TGCGCCAGCAGCCAAGAAAGCAGGGACGAGACCCAGTACTTC.

This clonotype turned up a few times. J is TRBJ2-5 and V is TRBV28; a weak D match, TRBD2 (5 bases). This CDR3 is 15 amino acids long. Trimming removed 4 bases at V and 5 bases at J, with 17 bases between. CDR1 and CDR2 (germline): MDHEN, SYDVKM. The CDR3 region has the DNA TGTGCCAGCAGTTCCGACCTCGGGCGGAGGGAGACCCAGTACTTC. Translated, it gives CASSSDLGRRETQYF. The entire variable domain, with the rest obtained from reference TRBV28 and TRBJ2-5, is as follows: DVKVTQSSRYLVKRTGEKVFLECVQDMDHENMFWYRQDPGLGLRLIYFSYDVKMKEKGDIPEGYSVSREKKERFSLILESASTNQTSMYLCASSSDLGRRETQYFGPGTRLLVL.

The chain employs TRBV12-3 or TRBV12-4 and TRBJ2-2, with D possibly matching TRBD2 (7 bases). V was shortened by 10 bases and J by 4 bases, with 16 bases between the two germline ends. The CDR3 is made up of 14 amino acids. DNA of the CDR3: TGTGCCACCACCCGGGGGGCAATCACCGGGGAGCTGTTTTTT. Amino acid sequence: CATTRGAITGELFF.

The chain joins TRBV20-1 to TRBJ2-7, with D unresolved. Germline CDR1 DFQATT, CDR2 SNEGSKA (reference sequence). This CDR3 comprises 16 residues. V lost 0 bases and J 0 bases, leaving 15 bases between the germline ends. The CDR3 DNA reads as TGCAGTGCTAGAGATCTTAAGGTGTCGAGCTCCTACGAGCAGTACTTC. Protein product: CSARDLKVSSSYEQYF.

Comment on this clonotype: A much bigger clone sits one base away, suggesting this may be a read error. V and J are TRBV7-2 and TRBJ2-7, with D possibly being TRBD1 (7 bases). This CDR3 is 14 amino acids long. The germline CDR1 and CDR2 sequences are SGHTA and FQGNSA. The CDR3 DNA reads TGTGCCAACAGCTTACCAGGGGGGCACTACGAGCAGTACTTC. This codes for CANSLPGGHYEQYF.

As for this clonotype: A read error may explain this, as a much larger clone is one base away. V and J are TRBV3-1 and TRBJ2-7; D not resolved. CDR1 and CDR2 (germline): LGHDT, YNNKEL (reference sequence). Trimming stripped 8 bases from V and 7 bases from J, with 15 bases between. This CDR3 is 12 amino acids long. In DNA form, the CDR3 reads TGTGCCAGCGGCCGGCCCGCCGGGGAGCAGTACTTC. Encoded protein: CASGRPAGEQYF.

The chain joins TRBV5-3 to TRBJ2-3; D might be TRBD1 (6 bases). TRBV5-3 is filed as an ORF, its function uncertain. V shed 8 bases and J shed 2 bases, with 21 bases lying between them. The CDR3 consists of 16 residues. The CDR3 is CASSLAIRQVTDTQYF. For the CDR3, the DNA is TGTGCCAGCAGCCTTGCTATTAGACAGGTCACAGATACGCAGTATTTT.